Following are 10 T cell receptor beta chains from one sample sequenced in a study of control samples from healthy donors and cancer patients. TCRdb keeps only in-frame clones here, not all; method: immunoSEQ multiplex PCR. This sample has some 96,000 clones, with approximately 93% found just once. The source material was blood. The receptor set was obtained from a man younger than 35 in good health.

V and J are TRBV20-1 and TRBJ1-2; D is undetermined. Per germline, CDR1 DFQATT and CDR2 SNEGSKA (reference sequence). The V gene lost 3 bases and the J gene lost 6 bases, with 14 bases spanning the gap. The CDR3 covers 13 residues. CDR3 sequence reads: CSASKGRMDGYTF. CDR3 bases: TGCAGTGCTAGTAAGGGAAGAATGGATGGCTACACCTTC.

The V call is TRBV6-1, the J call TRBJ1-2; D is ambiguous. This CDR3 contains 15 residues. Germline V gene data show CDR1 as MNHNS and CDR2 as SASEGT. Trimming took 1 base from V and 4 from J, leaving 13 bases between them. The CDR3 DNA reads TGTGCCAGCAGTGAAGTGGAACTTACTCTCTATGGCTACACCTTC. It encodes CASSEVELTLYGYTF.

The rearrangement links TRBV6-1 to TRBJ1-3; D is unresolved. The ends were cut back, 5 bases at V and 3 bases at J, with 8 bases in the middle. The CDR3 is 13 residues long. Germline V gene lookup returns CDR1 MNHNS and CDR2 SASEGT. CDR3 nucleotides: TGTGCCAGCAGTTCCAACGTTGGAAACACCATATATTTT. Protein: CASSSNVGNTIYF.

V usage is TRBV14 and J usage is TRBJ2-5; 11 bases are shared with TRBD1. V lost 6 bases and J lost 5; bases outside the gene matches: 5. CDR1 and CDR2 (germline): SGHDN, FVKESK. This CDR3 is 14 amino acids long. CDR3 amino acids: CASSRDRGRETQYF. The CDR3 nucleotides are TGTGCCAGCAGTCGGGACAGGGGGAGGGAGACCCAGTACTTC.

This chain connects TRBV19 to TRBJ2-2; D uncertain. V shed 5 bases and J shed 5 bases, with 9 bases lying between them. Germline CDR1 LNHDA, CDR2 SQIVND (reference sequence). The CDR3 has 13 amino acids. In DNA form, the CDR3 reads TGTGCCAGTAGTGCACAAGGAACCGGGGAGCTGTTTTTT. Encoded protein: CASSAQGTGELFF.

This clone came up once. The chain combines TRBV27 with TRBJ1-6; D is possibly TRBD1 (5 bases). CDR3 length: 13 amino acids. Between the trimmed V and J ends, which lost 5 bases and 7 bases, there was a span of 9 bases. Germline CDR1 reads MNHEY; CDR2 reads SMNVEV (reference sequence). CDR3 DNA sequence: TGTGCCAGCAGTCCGCGGGGCAATTCACCCCTCCACTTT. Translating gives CASSPRGNSPLHF.

The chain is built from TRBV6-1 and TRBJ1-2; TRBD1 matches 7 bases. The germline gives CDR1 MNHNS, CDR2 SASEGT. The CDR3 is 16 amino acids. With 1 base clipped from V and 0 bases from J, the junction kept 5 bases outside the gene matches. CDR3 in DNA: TGTGCCAGCAGTGAAGACGGAGGGACAGCTAACTATGGCTACACCTTC. Its translation: CASSEDGGTANYGYTF.

The V call is TRBV2, the J call TRBJ1-1; D is uncertain. From germline, CDR1 is SNHLY and CDR2 FYNNEI. This CDR3 has 12 amino acids. Deletions cut 7 bases from V and 6 bases from J, with 12 bases between. In DNA, the CDR3 is TGTGCCAGCAATGATATCGGGGCTGAAGCTTTCTTT. Translating it yields CASNDIGAEAFF.

The chain joins TRBV6-5 to TRBJ1-3; D is ambiguous. Germline V gene data show CDR1 as MNHEY and CDR2 as SVGAGI. V dropped 0 bases and J dropped 0 bases, with 9 bases sitting between them. There are 16 residues in the CDR3. The CDR3 coding sequence is TGTGCCAGCAGTTACTCCCTCACGAGCTCTGGAAACACCATATATTTT. This encodes CASSYSLTSSGNTIYF.

The chain employs TRBV7-9 and TRBJ1-2, with 11 positions matching TRBD1. The germline V gene encodes CDR1 SEHNR and CDR2 FQNEAQ (reference sequence). The V and J ends lost 5 bases and 4 bases, in that order; junction bases with no gene match: 6. This CDR3 has 15 residues. The CDR3 bases are TGTGCCAGCAGCCGGACAGGGGGCGAGCGCTATGGCTACACCTTC. This codes for CASSRTGGERYGYTF.